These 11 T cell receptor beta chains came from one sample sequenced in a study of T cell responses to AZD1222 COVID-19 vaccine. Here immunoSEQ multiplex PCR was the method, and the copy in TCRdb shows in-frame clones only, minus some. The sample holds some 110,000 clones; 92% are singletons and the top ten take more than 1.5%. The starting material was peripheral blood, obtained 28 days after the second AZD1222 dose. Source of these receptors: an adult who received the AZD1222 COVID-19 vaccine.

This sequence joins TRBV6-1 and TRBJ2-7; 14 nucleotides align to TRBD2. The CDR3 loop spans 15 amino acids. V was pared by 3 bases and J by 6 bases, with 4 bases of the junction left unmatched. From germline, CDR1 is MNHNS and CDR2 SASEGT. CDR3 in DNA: TGTGCCAGCAGTGAGACTAGCGGGAGGGGTGGCGAGCAGTACTTC. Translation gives CASSETSGRGGEQYF.

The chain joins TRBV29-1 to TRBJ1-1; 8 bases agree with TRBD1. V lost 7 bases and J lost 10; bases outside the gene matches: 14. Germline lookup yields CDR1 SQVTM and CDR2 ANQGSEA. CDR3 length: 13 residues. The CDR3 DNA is TGCAGCGCTGGGACAGGAGTTCTCTCAGGAGCTTTCTTT. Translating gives CSAGTGVLSGAFF.

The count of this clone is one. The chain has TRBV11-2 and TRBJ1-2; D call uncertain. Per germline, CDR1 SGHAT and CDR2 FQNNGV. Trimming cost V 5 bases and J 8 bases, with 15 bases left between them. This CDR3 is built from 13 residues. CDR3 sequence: CASSLLERLGYTF. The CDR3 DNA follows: TGTGCCAGCAGCCTTTTGGAGAGGTTAGGCTACACCTTC.

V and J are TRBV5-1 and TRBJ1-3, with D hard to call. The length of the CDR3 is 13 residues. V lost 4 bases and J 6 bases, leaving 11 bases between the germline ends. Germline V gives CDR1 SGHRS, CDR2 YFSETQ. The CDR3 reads CASSPSTENTIYF. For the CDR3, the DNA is TGCGCCAGCAGCCCAAGCACGGAAAACACCATATATTTT.

As DNA, the CDR3 is TGTGCCAGCAGCAGTAGGGGACAGGGGTTTGGTGGCTACACCTTC. Translated, it gives CASSSRGQGFGGYTF. The genes are TRBV7-9 and TRBJ1-2, with 10 positions matching TRBD1. The CDR3 has 15 residues. Germline CDR1 is SEHNR and CDR2 is FQNEAQ (reference sequence). The V and J ends lost 5 bases and 7 bases, in that order; junction bases with no gene match: 10. Complete variable domain (other parts from reference TRBV7-9 and TRBJ1-2): DTGVSQNPRHKITKRGQNVTFRCDPISEHNRLYWYRQTLGQGPEFLTYFQNEAQLEKSRLLSDRFSAERPKGSFSTLEIQRTEQGDSAMYLCASSSRGQGFGGYTFGSGTRLTVV.

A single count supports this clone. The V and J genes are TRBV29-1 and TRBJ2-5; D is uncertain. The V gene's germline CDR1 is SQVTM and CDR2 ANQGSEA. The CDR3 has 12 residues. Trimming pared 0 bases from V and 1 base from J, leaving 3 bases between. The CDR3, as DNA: TGCAGCGTTGAAGAAGCCCAAGAGACCCAGTACTTC. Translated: CSVEEAQETQYF.

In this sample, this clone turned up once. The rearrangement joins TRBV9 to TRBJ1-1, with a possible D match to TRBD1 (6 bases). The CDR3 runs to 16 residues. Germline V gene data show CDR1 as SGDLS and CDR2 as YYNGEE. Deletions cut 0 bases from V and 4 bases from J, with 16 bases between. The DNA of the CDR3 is TGTGCCAGCAGCGTAGATAGTACAGGGACGCTCACTGAAGCTTTCTTT. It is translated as CASSVDSTGTLTEAFF.

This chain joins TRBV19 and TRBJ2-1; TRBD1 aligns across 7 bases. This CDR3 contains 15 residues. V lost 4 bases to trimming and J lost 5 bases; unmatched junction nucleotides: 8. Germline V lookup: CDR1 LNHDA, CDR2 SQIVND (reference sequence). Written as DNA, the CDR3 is TGTGCCAGTAGTAGGACAGGACAACAAAACAATGAGCAGTTCTTC. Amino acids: CASSRTGQQNNEQFF.

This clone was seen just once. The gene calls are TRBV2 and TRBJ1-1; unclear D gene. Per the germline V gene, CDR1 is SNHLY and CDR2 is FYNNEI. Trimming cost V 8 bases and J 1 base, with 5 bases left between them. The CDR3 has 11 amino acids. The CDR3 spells CASAQNTEAFF. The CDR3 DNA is TGTGCCAGCGCACAGAACACTGAAGCTTTCTTT.

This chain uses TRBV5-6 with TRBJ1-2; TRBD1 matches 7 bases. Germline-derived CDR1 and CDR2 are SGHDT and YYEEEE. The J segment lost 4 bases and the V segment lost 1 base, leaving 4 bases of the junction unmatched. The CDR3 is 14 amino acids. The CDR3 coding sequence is TGTGCCAGCAGCTTGACAGGGGACGCCTATGGCTACACCTTC. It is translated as CASSLTGDAYGYTF.

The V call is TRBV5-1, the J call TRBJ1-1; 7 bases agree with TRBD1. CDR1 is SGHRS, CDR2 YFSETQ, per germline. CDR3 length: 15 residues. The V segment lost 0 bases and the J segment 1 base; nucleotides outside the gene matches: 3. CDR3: CASSLDAGGNTEAFF. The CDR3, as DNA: TGCGCCAGCAGCTTGGATGCAGGGGGGAACACTGAAGCTTTCTTT. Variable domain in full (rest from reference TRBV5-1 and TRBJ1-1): KAGVTQTPRYLIKTRGQQVTLSCSPISGHRSVSWYQQTPGQGLQFLFEYFSETQRNKGNFPGRFSGRQFSNSRSEMNVSTLELGDSALYLCASSLDAGGNTEAFFGQGTRLTVV.